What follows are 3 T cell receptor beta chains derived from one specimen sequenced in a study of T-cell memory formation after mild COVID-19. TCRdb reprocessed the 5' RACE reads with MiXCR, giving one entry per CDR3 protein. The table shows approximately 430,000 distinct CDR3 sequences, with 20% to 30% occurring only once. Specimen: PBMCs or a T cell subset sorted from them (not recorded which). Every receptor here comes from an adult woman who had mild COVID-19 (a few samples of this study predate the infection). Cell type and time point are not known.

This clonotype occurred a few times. CDR3 amino acids: CASYFRPEGRGETQYF. The CDR3 region has the DNA TGTGCCAGCTATTTCCGACCGGAGGGTCGAGGGGAGACCCAGTACTTC. The genes are TRBV18 and TRBJ2-5; D is perhaps TRBD2 (6 bases). V dropped 7 bases and J dropped 5 bases, with 23 bases sitting between them. Germline lookup yields CDR1 KGHSH and CDR2 LQKENI. This CDR3 contains 16 residues.

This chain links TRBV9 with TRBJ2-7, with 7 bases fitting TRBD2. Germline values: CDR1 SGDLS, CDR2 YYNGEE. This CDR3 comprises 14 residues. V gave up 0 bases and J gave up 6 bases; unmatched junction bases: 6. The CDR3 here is CASSVGGRALEQYF. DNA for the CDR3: TGTGCCAGCAGCGTAGGAGGGAGGGCCCTCGAGCAGTACTTC.

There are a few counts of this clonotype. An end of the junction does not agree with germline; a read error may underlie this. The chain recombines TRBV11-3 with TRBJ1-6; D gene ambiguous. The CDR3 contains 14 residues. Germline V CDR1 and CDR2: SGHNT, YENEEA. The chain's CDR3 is CASSLESSNSPLHF. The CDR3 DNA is TGTGCCAGCAGCTTAGAATCCTCTAATTCACCCCTCCACTTT.